Detailed here is one T cell receptor (beta chain). The antigen is not known. This sample was taken from a study of blood T cells in healthy people across ages. Study results and caveats: It was not known whether donors were CMV positive (a possible confounder of expanded clonotype changes).

Germline V gives CDR1 SNHLY, CDR2 FYNNEI. The CDR3 is 14 amino acids. Trimming stripped 0 bases from V and 3 bases from J, with 8 bases between. Individuals who donated were healthy Caucasians from Russia aged about 6 to 90. The use of a sample-barcoded 5' primer and a J-beta primer mix characterized a second PCR of about 6 to 11 cycles. Each CDR3 protein gets one entry after TCRdb re-called the 5' RACE reads with MiXCR. In the table there are more than 600,000 distinct CDR3 sequences, about 25% of which are singletons. Another study also made use of these data, one on T cells of mothers and their children. That source reports: Over 8 million TCR beta CDR3 reads were obtained from each mother, and approximately 3 million from each child.

The sample was blood. The TCR comes from a boy younger than 18 in good health. This sequence joins TRBV2 and TRBJ2-5; D gene uncertain. CDR3 nucleotide sequence: TGTGCCAGCAGTGAAGCTAGGGTGGAAGAGACCCAGTACTTC. Translation gives CASSEARVEETQYF.